The TCR beta chain under discussion was sequenced for a study of CD8+ T cells in alopecia areata (dated by TCRdb to between 2018 and 2020). Context from the whole study: High-throughput TCRbeta sequencing was used to examine T cell clonal expansion in alopecia areata in both the C3H/HeJ mouse model and human patients. In humans, TCRbeta sequencing was performed on scalp tissue and on sorted CD4+ and CD8+ peripheral blood T cells from healthy controls and from patients with patchy or totalis/universalis alopecia areata. Scalp clonality was compared across normal scalp (n=4), patchy alopecia areata scalp (n=8), and alopecia totalis/universalis scalp (n=8). RNA was extracted with the PAXgene miRNA kit for fixed scalp, the miRNeasy kit for PBMCs, and the RNeasy kit for mouse skin. TCRbeta CDR3 regions were amplified by immunoSEQ multiplex PCR with 35 Vbeta forward and 13 Jbeta reverse primers.

The method was the immunoSEQ multiplex PCR assay. To provide template for TCR sequencing, every sample had RNA extracted and reverse transcribed into cDNA. SuperScript III was used for first-strand cDNA synthesis, primed with a 2:1 mix of oligo-dT and random hexamers. A synthetic immune receptor repertoire was used to assess amplification bias, and residual bias was removed computationally. The authors processed their data as follows. Raw reads were preprocessed to remove errors, and CDR3 was defined according to IMGT conventions as the region from the conserved cysteine to phenylalanine. To get clonality, Shannon entropy was normalized by log2 of the number of productive unique TCRs and the result was subtracted from 1. Scalp TCRbeta sequences were cross-referenced with sorted blood CD4 and CD8 repertoires so that the CD4 or CD8 identity of scalp clones could be inferred. TCRdb retrieved this table from immuneACCESS and kept in-frame rearrangements only. Not all clones are present; in checked studies, unresolved V genes account for under half, and no reason is known for the remainder. V, J and clone size are those of that table, while D and trimming were read from the DNA. The sample includes 65,000 to 95,000 clones, with around 54% observed a single time. The ten largest clones add up to roughly 5.6% of the sample.

Concerning this clone itself: What this receptor recognizes is not known. It has no much larger one-base neighbor in the sample; base qualities were not kept.

Study-wide conclusions, independent of this receptor: Scalp TCR repertoire analysis is complicated because resident alphabeta T cells in normal human skin are also sequenced, whereas mouse skin is dominated by gammadelta T cells. Shared TCR sequences between patients were less evident than in mice, which may be partly attributable to HLA diversity in the patient population. Lesional scalp, especially in alopecia totalis/universalis, showed higher clonality and more expanded CD8+ clones than normal scalp, suggesting antigenic drive.

Relative to germline, V is 4 bases shorter and J is 3 bases shorter, with 14 bases between their ends. According to the germline V gene, CDR1 reads MGHRA and CDR2 reads YSYEKL. Including the terminal cysteine and phenylalanine, the CDR3 comprises 15 residues. Left in the record is the CDR3 DNA by itself, 45 bases read in frame from the first base. Peripheral blood and lesional scalp punch biopsies were obtained from patients with alopecia areata. PBMCs were separated by density centrifugation and stained for CD3, CD4 and CD8, after which CD4+ and CD8+ T cells were sorted on a FACSAria. Untreated alopecia areata patients were recruited as part of a multicenter biomarker study. For roughly five biomarker-study patients, blood CD8+ T cells were further sorted into NKG2D-low and NKG2D-high fractions.

The receptor was isolated from a human donor with alopecia areata. The V and J genes are TRBV4-1 and TRBJ2-3; TRBD1 is possibly the D segment (5 matching bases). The sequencing sample was made of NKG2D-high CD8+ T cells sorted from blood. The cell subset or site label, as the study defines it: sorted CD8+ NKG2D-high blood T cells. The base sequence is TGCGCCAGCAGCCCGGAGATGGGGCGTACAGATACGCAGTATTTT. Its product reads: CASSPEMGRTDTQYF.